These T cell receptor beta chains were read from a single sample in a study of early T cells in non-severe SARS-CoV-2 infection. Via MiXCR, TCRdb re-called the 5' RACE reads, giving one row per CDR3 protein. The top ten clones hold over 5% of a sample with roughly 34,000 distinct CDR3 sequences, about 3.9% of them seen once. The sample comprised whole blood. These receptors originate from an adult who was a healthcare worker with PCR-confirmed SARS-CoV-2 infection or an uninfected control (not recorded which). CDR3s include the opening cysteine and the closing phenylalanine or tryptophan. The D gene is left open where the match is weak. Only some rows state a clone size, as once, few, many or a class for expanded clones.

abundance	v_gene	j_gene	d_gene	CDR3aa	CDR3nt
many	TRBV29-1	TRBJ2-7	TRBD1	CSVEDVQGQDTSSYEQYF	TGCAGCGTTGAAGATGTCCAGGGACAGGATACCAGCTCCTACGAGCAGTACTTC
many	TRBV5-1	TRBJ2-1	-	CASSQEGWTNEQFF	TGCGCCAGCAGCCAGGAGGGCTGGACAAATGAGCAGTTCTTC
many	TRBV7-6	TRBJ1-1	-	CASSLAAGQTEAFF	TGTGCCAGCAGCTTAGCGGCAGGACAGACTGAAGCTTTCTTT
many	TRBV15	TRBJ1-2	TRBD1	CATSARTGQGYTF	TGTGCCACCAGCGCCCGGACAGGGCAGGGCTACACCTTC
many	TRBV28	TRBJ1-4	TRBD1	CASSFEAGGRANEKLFF	TGTGCCAGCAGTTTCGAGGCAGGGGGTAGGGCTAATGAAAAACTGTTTTTT
many	TRBV19	TRBJ1-5	-	CASSIERGDNQPQHF	TGTGCCAGTAGTATAGAAAGGGGGGACAATCAGCCCCAGCATTTT
many	TRBV7-9	TRBJ2-7	-	CASSNSYEQYF	TGTGCCAGCAGCAACTCCTACGAGCAGTACTTC
-	TRBV29-1	TRBJ2-1	-	CSVQGSYNEQFF	TGCAGCGTTCAGGGATCCTACAATGAGCAGTTCTTC
many	TRBV19	TRBJ2-7	-	CASSIDATIYEQYF	TGTGCCAGTAGTATAGATGCGACAATCTACGAGCAGTACTTC
many	TRBV29-1	TRBJ2-6	-	CSVDSGANVLTF	TGCAGCGTTGACTCTGGGGCCAACGTCCTGACTTTC
many	TRBV6-1	TRBJ2-3	-	CASSEGSKPGTDTQYF	TGTGCCAGCAGTGAAGGATCTAAGCCGGGCACAGATACGCAGTATTTT
few	TRBV14	TRBJ2-5	TRBD1	CASSQGSGTGSTQYF	TGTGCCAGCAGCCAAGGATCCGGGACAGGATCTACCCAGTACTTC
many	TRBV29-1	TRBJ2-1	TRBD2	CSVEGRASGVYNEQFF	TGCAGCGTTGAAGGTAGGGCTAGCGGGGTATACAATGAGCAGTTCTTC
many	TRBV14	TRBJ2-2	-	CASSLYRETGELFF	TGTGCCAGCAGCCTCTACAGGGAAACCGGGGAGCTGTTTTTT
many	TRBV11-2	TRBJ2-5	-	CASSLGFRVEETQYF	TGTGCCAGCAGCTTAGGGTTCCGGGTTGAAGAGACCCAGTACTTC
-	TRBV14	TRBJ2-1	TRBD2	CASSLLPGLARNEQFF	TGTGCCAGCAGCCTTCTACCGGGACTAGCTAGGAATGAGCAGTTCTTC
many	TRBV25-1	TRBJ1-1	-	CASSSHPTVGAFF	TGTGCCAGCAGTTCCCACCCGACAGTTGGTGCTTTCTTT
many	TRBV7-8	TRBJ2-5	-	CASSLGATEETQYF	TGTGCCAGCAGCTTAGGGGCGACAGAAGAGACCCAGTACTTC
many	TRBV7-3	TRBJ2-1	-	CASSLRGYNEQFF	TGTGCCAGCAGCTTACGCGGGTACAATGAGCAGTTCTTC
many	TRBV12-3/TRBV12-4	TRBJ2-3	-	CASSLAGGPTDTQYF	TGTGCCAGCAGTTTAGCGGGGGGGCCAACAGATACGCAGTATTTT
many	TRBV15	TRBJ2-4	-	CATSTAGAGKNIQYF	TGTGCCACCAGCACGGCCGGGGCTGGCAAAAACATTCAGTACTTC
many	TRBV6-5	TRBJ2-4	-	CASSYSPGKNIQYF	TGTGCCAGCAGTTACTCTCCAGGGAAAAACATTCAGTACTTC
few	TRBV3-1	TRBJ1-1	-	CASSPRGDTEAFF	TGTGCCAGCAGCCCCAGGGGAGACACTGAAGCTTTCTTT
-	TRBV5-4	TRBJ2-2	TRBD1	CASSLERQGNTGELFF	TGTGCCAGCAGCTTGGAAAGACAGGGGAACACCGGGGAGCTGTTTTTT
many	TRBV19	TRBJ2-7	-	CASSNQVPSYEQYF	TGTGCCAGTAGTAATCAGGTCCCGTCCTACGAGCAGTACTTC
-	TRBV2	TRBJ1-2	-	CAAGSANYGYTF	TGTGCCGCGGGATCGGCTAACTATGGCTACACCTTC
many	TRBV10-2	TRBJ2-7	-	CASSWDLYEQYF	TGCGCCAGCAGTTGGGACCTGTACGAGCAGTACTTC
-	TRBV21-1	TRBJ1-1	-	CASKVSTADTEAFF	TGTGCCAGCAAGGTTTCTACAGCGGACACTGAAGCTTTCTTT
many	TRBV12-3/TRBV12-4	TRBJ2-7	TRBD2	CASSMSLGTSSYEQYF	TGTGCCAGCAGTATGTCTCTAGGGACTAGTTCCTACGAGCAGTACTTC
many	TRBV28	TRBJ2-3	TRBD1	CASSPRTGATFSTDTQYF	TGTGCCAGCAGTCCGAGGACAGGGGCAACTTTTAGCACAGATACGCAGTATTTT
many	TRBV6-5	TRBJ2-5	-	CASSQQIHQETQYF	TGTGCCAGCAGTCAACAGATACACCAAGAGACCCAGTACTTC
many	TRBV7-3	TRBJ1-6	TRBD1	CASSLVGQGNNSPLHF	TGTGCCAGCAGCTTAGTCGGACAGGGGAATAATTCACCCCTCCACTTT
many	TRBV7-9	TRBJ2-7	-	CASSSSSLREYF	TGTGCCAGCAGCTCCAGCTCCCTCCGAGAGTACTTC
many	TRBV20-1	TRBJ2-1	-	CSARDWVSGYNEQFF	TGCAGTGCTAGAGATTGGGTGAGCGGATACAATGAGCAGTTCTTC
many	TRBV5-1	TRBJ2-7	-	CASSLAPRDYEQYF	TGCGCCAGCAGCTTGGCCCCCAGAGACTACGAGCAGTACTTC
many	TRBV24-1	TRBJ2-2	-	CATSDLSSGTKNTGELFF	TGTGCCACCAGTGATTTGTCTTCCGGGACAAAGAACACCGGGGAGCTGTTTTTT
many	TRBV5-1	TRBJ2-3	-	CASSLAGSGADTQYF	TGCGCCAGCAGCTTGGCGGGGAGTGGCGCAGATACGCAGTATTTT
many	TRBV11-3	TRBJ2-3	TRBD1	CASSVGQGASTDTQYF	TGTGCCAGCAGCGTAGGACAGGGGGCCAGCACAGATACGCAGTATTTT
many	TRBV7-9	TRBJ1-5	-	CASSLAPAPGVGQPQHF	TGTGCCAGCAGCTTAGCCCCCGCTCCAGGGGTCGGTCAGCCCCAGCATTTT
many	TRBV11-3	TRBJ2-7	TRBD1	CASSRGQGSGEQYF	TGTGCCAGCAGCCGAGGACAGGGGTCGGGCGAGCAGTACTTC
many	TRBV2	TRBJ2-1	-	CASSERRVGNNEQFF	TGTGCCAGCAGTGAAAGGAGGGTGGGGAACAATGAGCAGTTCTTC
many	TRBV19	TRBJ2-1	-	CASSSRGGGYNEQFF	TGTGCCAGTAGTAGTCGGGGAGGAGGGTACAATGAGCAGTTCTTC
few	TRBV29-1	TRBJ2-1	-	CSGGEWGVPGEQFF	TGCAGCGGCGGGGAATGGGGGGTGCCGGGTGAGCAGTTCTTC
many	TRBV12-2	TRBJ2-3	-	CASRPEARGDSTDTQYF	TGTGCAAGTCGCCCAGAGGCGCGGGGCGATAGCACAGATACGCAGTATTTT
many	TRBV15	TRBJ2-1	TRBD2	CATSRDLGGGTYNEQFF	TGTGCCACCAGCAGAGATCTGGGCGGGGGGACCTACAATGAGCAGTTCTTC
few	TRBV28	TRBJ2-7	TRBD2	CASSLGRARYEQYF	TGTGCCAGCAGTCTCGGGAGGGCCAGATACGAGCAGTACTTC
many	TRBV7-8	TRBJ2-1	TRBD2	CASSGGTSGPSYNEQFF	TGTGCCAGCAGCGGGGGAACTAGCGGACCCTCCTACAATGAGCAGTTCTTC
many	TRBV21-1	TRBJ2-7	-	CASRFGQEKFYEQYF	TGTGCCAGCAGGTTCGGACAGGAAAAGTTTTACGAGCAGTACTTC
many	TRBV12-3/TRBV12-4	TRBJ2-3	-	CASSLWGFRDTQYF	TGTGCCAGCAGTTTATGGGGATTTAGAGATACGCAGTATTTT
-	TRBV6-1	TRBJ2-3	TRBD2	CASSRLAGGPRDTQYF	TGTGCCAGCAGTAGACTAGCGGGAGGGCCGAGAGATACGCAGTATTTT
many	TRBV20-1	TRBJ2-7	-	CSARAVQGGSYEQYF	TGCAGTGCTAGAGCCGTCCAGGGAGGATCCTACGAGCAGTACTTC
many	TRBV20-1	TRBJ2-3	-	CSARDPGLHGTDTQYF	TGCAGTGCTAGAGATCCCGGCTTACACGGCACAGATACGCAGTATTTT
many	TRBV15	TRBJ1-1	TRBD1	CATSKGQGGDVRAFF	TGTGCCACCAGCAAGGGACAGGGCGGAGACGTGAGAGCTTTCTTT
few	TRBV27	TRBJ2-1	-	CASRERGSYNEQFF	TGTGCCAGCAGGGAGAGGGGCTCCTACAATGAGCAGTTCTTC
many	TRBV7-9	TRBJ2-1	-	CASSLVLDILVEQFF	TGTGCCAGCAGCTTAGTACTGGATATCCTTGTTGAGCAGTTCTTC